The clone carrying this T cell receptor (beta chain) appeared a few times. Its antigen is as yet unknown. What was amplified from RNA transcripts were TCR beta CDR3 regions. During a first-round RT-PCR of the TCR CDR3, the HTBI primer set was used. TCRdb passed the multiplex PCR reads through MiXCR, listing each CDR3 protein once. The repertoire holds over 700,000 distinct CDR3 sequences, with roughly a sixth as singletons. This sample was included in a study of T cells in Graves' hyperthyroidism and ophthalmopathy. The wider study: Staff took peripheral blood when the initial diagnosis was made, before any treatment began.

The PBMCs were taken from around 10 ml of fresh peripheral blood. CDR1 is MNHNS, CDR2 SASEGT, per germline. V was pared by 4 bases and J by 2 bases, with 5 bases of the junction left unmatched. There are 15 residues in the CDR3. Study-wide points: Clonotypes that were expanded in thyroid above 0.001 mostly appeared in blood too.

The V call is TRBV6-1, the J call TRBJ1-5, with 7 bases aligning to TRBD1. This receptor was taken from a woman between 50 and 59 years old with Graves' hyperthyroidism that later progressed to Graves' ophthalmopathy. Sequenced sample: blood. CDR3 coding DNA: TGTGCCAGCAGTGCGGATGACAGGGGCAATCAGCCCCAGCATTTT. This codes for CASSADDRGNQPQHF.